The 4 T cell receptor beta chains below all came from one sample that was sequenced in a study of blood T cells in healthy people across ages. A second PCR of roughly 7 to 11 cycles used a sample-barcoded 5' primer and a J-beta primer mix. MiXCR was run by TCRdb on the 5' RACE reads, yielding one entry per CDR3 protein. The sample has about 1.6 million distinct CDR3 sequences, roughly 32% seen once. The sequencing input was blood. The receptors here all came from a woman under 40 in good health.

The V and J genes are TRBV5-1 and TRBJ2-5; no reliable D call. The germline V gene has CDR1 SGHRS and CDR2 YFSETQ. The V end was cut by 0 bases, the J end by 4 bases, with 10 bases between. The CDR3 consists of 14 residues. CDR3 sequence reads: CASSLARLIETQYF. CDR3 DNA sequence: TGCGCCAGCAGCTTGGCGAGACTTATAGAGACCCAGTACTTC.

At least ten counts were recorded for this clonotype. The chain combines TRBV29-1 with TRBJ2-3; D may be TRBD2 (5 bases). CDR3 length: 16 residues. Germline lookup yields CDR1 SQVTM and CDR2 ANQGSEA. Trimming stripped 2 bases from V and 0 bases from J, with 15 bases between. The CDR3 loop is CSVELGAEPSTDTQYF. The CDR3 DNA follows: TGCAGCGTTGAATTGGGAGCGGAGCCAAGCACAGATACGCAGTATTTT.

The table lists this clonotype with a few counts. V gene TRBV7-9 combines with J gene TRBJ1-1, with a possible D match to TRBD1 (5 bases). This CDR3 region has 15 residues. Germline assignment: CDR1 SEHNR and CDR2 FQNEAQ (reference sequence). V lost 10 bases, J lost 1 base, and 19 bases lay in between. The CDR3 bases are TGTGCCAACAGAACGAACTCGGGGCAGAACACTGAAGCTTTCTTT. It translates to CANRTNSGQNTEAFF.

J is TRBJ2-1 and V is TRBV6-5; no firm D call. CDR3 length equals 16 residues. Germline V lookup: CDR1 MNHEY, CDR2 SVGAGI. Trimming pared 1 base from V and 11 bases from J, leaving 21 bases between. The CDR3, as DNA: TGTGCCAGCAGTTACTTGCCGCGAAACCTGGAATTGCAGCAGTTCTTC. It is translated as CASSYLPRNLELQQFF.